This T cell receptor (beta chain) derives from a study of long-term antiretroviral therapy in people with HIV. Background on the study: Initial samples were collected about a decade before the 2015 immediate-ART recommendation.

General study points: Unavailable data included ART adherence, viral resistance and therapy changes (switches in treatment).

About this clone: Its antigen remains unknown.

Sequencing relied on immunoSEQ assay v3.0, run at survey level. Libraries were prepared by immunoSEQ multiplex PCR; TCRdb keeps only in-frame clonotypes and omits some of them. The sample has more than 25,000 clones; about 87% are singletons. The clonotype originates from a man aged 45-65 years with HIV. The sample consisted of unsorted PBMCs, taken 3.2 years before starting antiretroviral therapy.

This CDR3 is CASSQVWDRGRKQPQHF. CDR3 bases: TGCGCCAGCAGCCAAGTATGGGACAGGGGGCGAAAACAGCCCCAGCATTTT. The rearrangement uses TRBV4-1 and TRBJ1-5; TRBD1 agrees at 12 bases. The V and J ends lost 1 base and 7 bases, in that order; junction bases with no gene match: 8. CDR3 size: 17 residues. Germline V gene sequence: CDR1 MGHRA, CDR2 YSYEKL.